The 12 T cell receptor beta chains below come from one sample, sequenced in a study of beta chain features in type 1 diabetes. The entirety of the isolated RNA underwent reverse transcription, so expressed TCRB transcripts were sequenced. Assay: immunoSEQ multiplex PCR; the TCRdb copy retains only in-frame clones and omits some. The top ten hold around 0.02% of the sample, which has around 400,000 clones, around an eighth seen once. Sequenced material: naive CD4+ T cells from blood. The receptors come from a man between 18 and 29 years old in good health.

The chain recombines TRBV28 with TRBJ2-5; weak D call: TRBD2 (5 bases). This CDR3 contains 12 residues. Between the trimmed V and J ends, which lost 8 bases and 4 bases, there was a span of 11 bases. In germline, CDR1 is MDHEN, CDR2 SYDVKM. The CDR3: CASRASGETQYF. CDR3 DNA: TGTGCCAGCCGGGCCAGCGGAGAGACCCAGTACTTC. Drawing the rest from reference TRBV28 and TRBJ2-5, the complete variable domain is DVKVTQSSRYLVKRTGEKVFLECVQDMDHENMFWYRQDPGLGLRLIYFSYDVKMKEKGDIPEGYSVSREKKERFSLILESASTNQTSMYLCASRASGETQYFGPGTRLLVL.

The V gene is TRBV28, the J gene TRBJ2-1; the match to TRBD1 covers 12 bases. Losses at the gene ends were 0 bases for V and 1 base for J; bases not matched to a gene: 4. The CDR3 loop spans 18 amino acids. Germline loops: CDR1 MDHEN, CDR2 SYDVKM. In DNA form, the CDR3 reads TGTGCCAGCAGTTTATGGAAGGGACAGGGGGCGTCCTACAATGAGCAGTTCTTC. Encoded protein: CASSLWKGQGASYNEQFF.

This clone has just a few counts. The V call is TRBV7-9, the J call TRBJ1-2; possible D gene TRBD1, 5 bases. CDR3 length: 16 amino acids. V was cut by 1 base and J by 3 bases, with 15 bases left in between. Germline V gives CDR1 SEHNR, CDR2 FQNEAQ (reference sequence). CDR3 sequence reads: CASSLEPGLPYYGYTF. The CDR3 coding sequence is TGTGCCAGCAGCTTAGAGCCGGGACTCCCCTACTATGGCTACACCTTC.

V usage is TRBV7-3 and J usage is TRBJ2-1, with a weak D call TRBD2 (6 bases). This CDR3 has 16 residues. Germline CDR1 reads SGHTA; CDR2 reads FQGTGA. Trimming took 0 bases from V and 5 from J, leaving 14 bases between them. The CDR3 region is CASSLTSTRANNEQFF. In nucleotides, the CDR3 is TGTGCCAGCAGCTTAACTTCGACTAGAGCTAACAATGAGCAGTTCTTC.

This chain joins TRBV7-2 and TRBJ2-3; 7 bases agree with TRBD2. There are 15 residues in the CDR3. Germline V lookup: CDR1 SGHTA, CDR2 FQGNSA. Trimming removed 2 bases from V and 1 base from J; junction bases left unmatched: 3. Here the CDR3 DNA reads TGTGCCAGCAGCTTACTAGCGGTACGCACAGATACGCAGTATTTT. It yields the protein CASSLLAVRTDTQYF. Variable domain in full (rest from reference TRBV7-2 and TRBJ2-3): GAGVSQSPSNKVTEKGKDVELRCDPISGHTALYWYRQSLGQGLEFLIYFQGNSAPDKSGLPSDRFSAERTGGSVSTLTIQRTQQEDSAVYLCASSLLAVRTDTQYFGPGTRLTVL.

In its sample, this clone was seen a few times. The rearrangement links TRBV5-1 to TRBJ2-7; 13 bases fit TRBD2. CDR3 length: 18 residues. Losses at the gene ends were 3 bases for V and 4 bases for J; bases not matched to a gene: 13. The germline gives CDR1 SGHRS, CDR2 YFSETQ. CDR3 in amino acids: CASSSRPTSGRAPYEQYF. In DNA form, the CDR3 reads TGCGCCAGCAGCTCCAGGCCCACTAGCGGGAGGGCACCGTACGAGCAGTACTTC.

CDR3 bases: TGTGCCGCAATCCTCAGGGGGGACGGGTTGCCTAACTATGGCTACACCTTC. Protein: CAAILRGDGLPNYGYTF. The rearrangement joins TRBV30 to TRBJ1-2; 7 bases are a match to TRBD1. The V segment lost 8 bases and the J segment 0 bases; nucleotides outside the gene matches: 18. Germline V gene data show CDR1 as GTSNPN and CDR2 as SVGIG (reference sequence). The length of the CDR3 is 17 residues.

This clone was detected a few times. The chain recombines TRBV28 with TRBJ1-2, with a possible D match to TRBD1 (5 bases). The germline V gene encodes CDR1 MDHEN and CDR2 SYDVKM. Trimming stripped 2 bases from V and 7 bases from J, with 14 bases between. This CDR3 spans 14 amino acids. DNA for the CDR3: TGTGCCAGCAGTTTAGCTGGGGCGCTGTCTGGCTACACCTTC. It is translated as CASSLAGALSGYTF.

This clone was observed a handful of times. The chain employs TRBV27 and TRBJ1-5, with TRBD1 as a possible D gene (5 bases). Trimming stripped 5 bases from V and 7 bases from J, with 18 bases between. The CDR3 is 15 residues long. Germline V gene lookup returns CDR1 MNHEY and CDR2 SMNVEV (reference sequence). The CDR3 nucleotides are TGTGCCAGCAGTGAGCTCAGGGCGATGGGCCAGCCCCAGCATTTT. It is translated as CASSELRAMGQPQHF.

The chain couples TRBV5-4 to TRBJ2-1; 11 nucleotides line up with TRBD2. The trim removed 3 bases at V and 4 bases at J, leaving 3 bases unmatched. This CDR3 is built from 15 residues. The germline gives CDR1 SGHNT, CDR2 YYREEE (reference sequence). DNA of the CDR3: TGTGCCAGCAGCTACCTAGCGGGGGGTTACAATGAGCAGTTCTTC. Protein: CASSYLAGGYNEQFF.

The V call is TRBV28, the J call TRBJ1-2, with TRBD1 matching over 8 bases. This CDR3 is 14 amino acids long. Germline CDR1 reads MDHEN; CDR2 reads SYDVKM. Germline trimming cut 6 bases from V and 2 bases from J; bases unmatched to any gene: 5. Written as DNA, the CDR3 is TGTGCCAGCAGATCTACAGGGGGGAACTATGGCTACACCTTC. It yields the protein CASRSTGGNYGYTF.

The rearrangement uses TRBV5-4 and TRBJ2-3, with D perhaps matching TRBD2 (5 bases). CDR3 length: 16 amino acids. V was shortened by 3 bases and J by 2 bases, with 16 bases between the two germline ends. CDR1 is SGHNT and CDR2 is YYREEE in the germline V gene (reference sequence). CDR3 nucleotides: TGTGCCAGCAGCTCGACTGCTAGCAGTCTCACAGATACGCAGTATTTT. This gives the protein CASSSTASSLTDTQYF. Combining the CDR3 with reference TRBV5-4 and TRBJ2-3 gives the whole variable domain ETGVTQSPTHLIKTRGQQVTLRCSSQSGHNTVSWYQQALGQGPQFIFQYYREEENGRGNFPPRFSGLQFPNYSSELNVNALELDDSALYLCASSSTASSLTDTQYFGPGTRLTVL.